These 19 T cell receptor beta chains originate from one sample sequenced in a study of T cells in Graves' hyperthyroidism and ophthalmopathy. RNA transcripts provided the source from which TCR beta CDR3 regions were amplified. First-round RT-PCR targeting the TCR CDR3 was performed with the HTBI primer set. TCRdb processed the multiplex PCR reads anew with MiXCR; each CDR3 protein has one entry. The profile shows under 400,000 distinct CDR3 sequences, approximately 13% of them singletons. The material sequenced was blood. The receptors come from a woman younger than 30 with Graves' hyperthyroidism.

This clonotype occurred many times. The chain combines TRBV5-1 with TRBJ2-5; 8 nucleotides align to TRBD1. V dropped 4 bases and J dropped 2; count of bases not matched to a gene: 10. This CDR3 has 16 residues. Germline CDR1 reads SGHRS; CDR2 reads YFSETQ. The CDR3 sequence is CASSPLWTGNQETQYF. For the CDR3, the DNA is TGCGCCAGCAGCCCGTTATGGACAGGGAATCAAGAGACCCAGTACTTC.

This clonotype was seen a few times. The rearrangement uses TRBV25-1 and TRBJ1-1; possible D gene TRBD1, 5 bases. Germline loops: CDR1 MGHDK, CDR2 SYGVNS. This CDR3 region has 17 residues. V lost 3 bases and J lost 4, with 21 bases in between. The CDR3 bases are TGTGCCAGCAGTGACATGTGGGGAGGGGCGGTAGGCACTGAAGCTTTCTTT. Amino acids: CASSDMWGGAVGTEAFF.

This clonotype has only a few counts. A clone one base away is much larger, so this may be a read error. This rearrangement joins TRBV12-3 or TRBV12-4 to TRBJ2-4, with 8 bases matching TRBD1. Trimming took 5 bases from V and 14 from J; bases not matched to a gene: 8. The CDR3 loop spans 12 amino acids. The CDR3 DNA reads TGTGCCAGCAGTCCAGGGGAGACAGGGGAGTACTTC. Its protein is CASSPGETGEYF.

There are many counts of this clonotype. The V gene is TRBV5-6, the J gene TRBJ2-4, with D perhaps TRBD1 (5 bases). The V and J ends lost 5 bases and 7 bases respectively, with 13 bases between them. The CDR3 has 13 residues. Germline CDR1 reads SGHDT; CDR2 reads YYEEEE. CDR3 sequence reads: CASSRDDSNIQYF. The CDR3 DNA is TGTGCCAGCAGTCGAGATGACAGCAACATTCAGTACTTC. Full variable domain (missing parts from reference TRBV5-6 and TRBJ2-4): DAGVTQSPTHLIKTRGQQVTLRCSPKSGHDTVSWYQQALGQGPQFIFQYYEEEERQRGNFPDRFSGHQFPNYSSELNVNALLLGDSALYLCASSRDDSNIQYFGAGTRLSVL.

The chain links TRBV11-2 to TRBJ2-5; 10 positions match TRBD1. The V gene's germline CDR1 is SGHAT and CDR2 FQNNGV. V shed 10 bases and J 4 bases; nucleotides not matched to a gene: 6. The CDR3 is made up of 13 amino acids. The CDR3 spells CATRTGGSETQYF. As DNA, the CDR3 is TGTGCCACAAGGACAGGGGGATCAGAGACCCAGTACTTC.

The chain joins TRBV6-1 to TRBJ1-3; the D gene is possibly TRBD1 (6 bases). Germline assignment: CDR1 MNHNS and CDR2 SASEGT. Trimming removed 6 bases from V and 3 bases from J, with 18 bases in between. The CDR3 is 16 residues long. CDR3 DNA: TGTGCCAGCAGCGCCCTTAGGACAGCGGATGGAAACACCATATATTTT. Amino acid sequence: CASSALRTADGNTIYF.

A remark on this clonotype: One end of the junction varies from germline; a read error may be responsible. The chain recombines TRBV27 with TRBJ2-7; 7 bases match TRBD2. Germline assignment: CDR1 MNHEY and CDR2 SMNVEV (reference sequence). There are 14 residues in the CDR3. CDR3 amino acids: CGVAAGGSSYEQYF. The CDR3 DNA sequence: TGCGGCGTCGCCGCTGGCGGGAGCTCCTACGAGCAGTACTTC.

This clonotype was seen at least ten times. This sequence joins TRBV4-2 and TRBJ2-7; no clear D gene. The CDR3 is made up of 14 amino acids. The V end was cut by 0 bases, the J end by 3 bases, with 9 bases between. Germline V lookup: CDR1 LGHNA, CDR2 YNFKEQ. CDR3 sequence: CASSQDTASYEQYF. CDR3 nucleotides: TGTGCCAGCAGCCAAGATACCGCAAGCTACGAGCAGTACTTC.

This clonotype was observed a few times. The chain recombines TRBV6-2 or TRBV6-3 with TRBJ2-2, with D unclear. Germline V gene data show CDR1 as MNHEY and CDR2 as SVGEGT. The CDR3 covers 15 residues. V shed 5 bases and J shed 6 bases, with 16 bases lying between them. CDR3 sequence reads: CASSPRGSLAGELFF. CDR3 nucleotide sequence: TGTGCCAGCAGTCCCCGTGGCAGTCTGGCCGGGGAGCTGTTTTTT.

The table lists this clonotype with many counts. Possible read error: a much larger clone is one base away. This chain joins TRBV2 and TRBJ1-2; 8 bases match TRBD1. The V segment lost 4 bases and the J segment 5 bases; nucleotides outside the gene matches: 3. The germline V gene encodes CDR1 SNHLY and CDR2 FYNNEI. This CDR3 contains 13 residues. This chain's CDR3 is CASSAQGAYGYTF. In DNA form, the CDR3 reads TGTGCCAGCAGTGCGCAGGGGGCGTATGGCTACACCTTC.

Many counts were recorded for this clonotype. The chain joins TRBV28 to TRBJ1-5; weak D call: TRBD1 (5 bases). V was clipped by 5 bases and J by 0 bases, with 20 bases between them. The germline gives CDR1 MDHEN, CDR2 SYDVKM. This CDR3 region has 18 residues. Here the CDR3 reads CASSTRTLWRYSNQPQHF. The CDR3 coding sequence is TGTGCCAGCAGTACGAGGACATTGTGGAGATATAGCAATCAGCCCCAGCATTTT. The full variable domain, its missing parts supplied by reference TRBV28 and TRBJ1-5, is DVKVTQSSRYLVKRTGEKVFLECVQDMDHENMFWYRQDPGLGLRLIYFSYDVKMKEKGDIPEGYSVSREKKERFSLILESASTNQTSMYLCASSTRTLWRYSNQPQHFGDGTRLSIL.

The rearrangement joins TRBV5-4 to TRBJ2-7; a possible D gene is TRBD2 (5 bases). The germline V gene encodes CDR1 SGHNT and CDR2 YYREEE (reference sequence). The CDR3 has 15 amino acids. V was cut by 4 bases and J by 5 bases, with 19 bases left in between. The CDR3 DNA reads TGTGCCAGCAGCATCCGATTTGGGTTCGGGGACGAGCAGTACTTC. Translating gives CASSIRFGFGDEQYF.

This clonotype was seen many times. The chain uses TRBV27 and TRBJ1-5, with D tentatively TRBD1 (6 bases). Between the trimmed V and J ends, which lost 5 bases and 3 bases, there was a span of 11 bases. The CDR3 is 14 residues long. Germline CDR1 is MNHEY and CDR2 is SMNVEV (reference sequence). CDR3 protein: CASSPDRFNQPQHF. For the CDR3, the DNA is TGTGCCAGCAGTCCCGACAGGTTCAATCAGCCCCAGCATTTT.

This clonotype was observed at least ten times. The genes are TRBV28 and TRBJ1-1; TRBD1 is a possible D gene (5 bases). V dropped 9 bases and J dropped 1 base, with 15 bases sitting between them. The length of the CDR3 is 14 residues. Per the germline V gene, CDR1 is MDHEN and CDR2 is SYDVKM. The CDR3 sequence: CASVGVGENTEAFF. CDR3 nucleotides: TGTGCCAGTGTCGGGGTGGGGGAGAACACTGAAGCTTTCTTT.

There are many counts of this clonotype. V usage is TRBV6-5 and J usage is TRBJ1-5, with D perhaps matching TRBD1 (6 bases). The germline V gene has CDR1 MNHEY and CDR2 SVGAGI. The CDR3 is 14 residues long. The ends were cut back, 5 bases at V and 6 bases at J, with 14 bases in the middle. CDR3 in amino acids: CASSTRGASQPQHF. CDR3 nucleotide sequence: TGTGCCAGCAGTACTCGGGGGGCAAGTCAGCCCCAGCATTTT.

This clonotype came up many times. The rearrangement uses TRBV18 and TRBJ2-5, with D perhaps TRBD1 or TRBD2 (6 bases each). Germline CDR1 and CDR2: KGHSH and LQKENI. Deletions cut 0 bases from V and 5 bases from J, with 13 bases between. The CDR3 loop spans 15 amino acids. In DNA, the CDR3 is TGTGCCAGCTCACCACCCGCAGGAGGGGGGGAGACCCAGTACTTC. Amino acid sequence: CASSPPAGGGETQYF.

This clonotype was observed at least ten times. CDR3 protein: CASSFGGGAGVNSVSYNEQFF. DNA of the CDR3: TGTGCCAGCAGTTTCGGGGGGGGGGCGGGAGTGAATTCGGTGTCCTACAATGAGCAGTTCTTC. The rearrangement joins TRBV28 to TRBJ2-1, with 8 positions matching TRBD2. This CDR3 spans 21 amino acids. Looked up from germline, CDR1 is MDHEN and CDR2 is SYDVKM. With 3 bases clipped from V and 1 base from J, the junction kept 20 bases outside the gene matches. The full variable domain, with the rest looked up from reference TRBV28 and TRBJ2-1, is DVKVTQSSRYLVKRTGEKVFLECVQDMDHENMFWYRQDPGLGLRLIYFSYDVKMKEKGDIPEGYSVSREKKERFSLILESASTNQTSMYLCASSFGGGAGVNSVSYNEQFFGPGTRLTVL.

This clonotype was counted at least ten times. This chain uses TRBV7-9 with TRBJ2-3; D possibly corresponds to TRBD2 (6 bases). Germline-derived CDR1 and CDR2 are SEHNR and FQNEAQ (reference sequence). The V end lost 8 bases, the J end lost 2 bases, and 20 bases lay between the germline ends. CDR3 length: 16 residues. This CDR3 reads CASAGGAGRDTDTQYF. DNA for the CDR3: TGTGCCAGCGCCGGAGGGGCAGGACGAGACACAGATACGCAGTATTTT.

This clonotype was seen at least ten times. The chain links TRBV7-3 to TRBJ2-3; 8 bases agree with TRBD2. Germline V lookup: CDR1 SGHTA, CDR2 FQGTGA. The length of the CDR3 is 14 residues. The V and J ends lost 5 bases and 4 bases, in that order; junction bases with no gene match: 5. The CDR3 DNA follows: TGTGCCAGCAGCCAAGGACTAGCATCAGATACGCAGTATTTT. Residues: CASSQGLASDTQYF.